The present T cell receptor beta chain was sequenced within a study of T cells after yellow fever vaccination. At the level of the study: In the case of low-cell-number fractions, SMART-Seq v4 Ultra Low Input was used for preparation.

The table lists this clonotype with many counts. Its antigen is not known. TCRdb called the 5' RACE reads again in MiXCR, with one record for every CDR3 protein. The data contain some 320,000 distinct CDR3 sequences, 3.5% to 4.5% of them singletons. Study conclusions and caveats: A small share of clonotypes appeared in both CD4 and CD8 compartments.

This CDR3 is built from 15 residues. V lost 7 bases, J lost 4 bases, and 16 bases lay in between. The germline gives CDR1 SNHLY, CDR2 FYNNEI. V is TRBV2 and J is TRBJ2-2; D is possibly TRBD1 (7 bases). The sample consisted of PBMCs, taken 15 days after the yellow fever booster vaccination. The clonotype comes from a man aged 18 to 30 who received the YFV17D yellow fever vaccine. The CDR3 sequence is CASNRGGGGTGELFF. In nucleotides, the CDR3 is TGTGCCAGCAACAGGGGAGGTGGCGGCACCGGGGAGCTGTTTTTT.